The T cell receptor beta chain described here comes from a study of technical replicates of blood from a handful of donors. Assay: immunoSEQ multiplex PCR; the TCRdb copy retains only in-frame clones and omits some. The repertoire includes 65,000 to 95,000 clones, 80% to 90% of them detected once, and roughly 4.8% sits in the top ten. V lost 4 bases, J lost 0 bases, and 8 bases stayed unmatched. Germline V lookup: CDR1 MNHNS, CDR2 SASEGT. This CDR3 contains 16 residues. This sequence joins TRBV6-1 and TRBJ2-5, with 7 bases that match TRBD2. The TCR was taken from a human donor in good health. Some clones in this sample may be carry-over from other donors' samples. Sequenced: PBMCs. The CDR3 spells CASSARAGRYQETQYF. For the CDR3, the DNA is TGTGCCAGCAGTGCTAGAGCGGGAAGGTACCAAGAGACCCAGTACTTC.